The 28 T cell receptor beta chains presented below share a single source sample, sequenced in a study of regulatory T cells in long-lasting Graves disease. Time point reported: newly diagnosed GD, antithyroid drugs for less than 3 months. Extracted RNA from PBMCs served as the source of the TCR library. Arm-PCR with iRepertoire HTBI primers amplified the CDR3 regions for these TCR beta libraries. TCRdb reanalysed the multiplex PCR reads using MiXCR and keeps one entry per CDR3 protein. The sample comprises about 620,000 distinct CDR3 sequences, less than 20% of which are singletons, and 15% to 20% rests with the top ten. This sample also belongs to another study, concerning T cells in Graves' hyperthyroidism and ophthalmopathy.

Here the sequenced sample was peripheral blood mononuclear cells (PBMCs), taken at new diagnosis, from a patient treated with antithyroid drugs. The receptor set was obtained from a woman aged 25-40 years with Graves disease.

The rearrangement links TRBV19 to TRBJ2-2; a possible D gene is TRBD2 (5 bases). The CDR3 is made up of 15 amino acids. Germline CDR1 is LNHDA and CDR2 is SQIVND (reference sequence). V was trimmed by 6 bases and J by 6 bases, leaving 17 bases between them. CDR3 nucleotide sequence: TGTGCCAGTAGCCCGGTTTGGGCGGAGGCCGGGGAGCTGTTTTTT. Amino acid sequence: CASSPVWAEAGELFF. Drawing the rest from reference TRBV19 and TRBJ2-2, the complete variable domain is DGGITQSPKYLFRKEGQNVTLSCEQNLNHDAMYWYRQDPGQGLRLIYYSQIVNDFQKGDIAEGYSVSREKKESFPLTVTSAQKNPTAFYLCASSPVWAEAGELFFGEGSRLTVL.

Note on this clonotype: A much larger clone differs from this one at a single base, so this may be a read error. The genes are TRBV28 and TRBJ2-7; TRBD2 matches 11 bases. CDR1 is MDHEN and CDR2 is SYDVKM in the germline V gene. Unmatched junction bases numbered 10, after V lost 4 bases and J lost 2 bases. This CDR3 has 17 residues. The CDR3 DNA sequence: TGTGCCAGCAGTTCCTTAACTAGCGGGGGTCGCCCCTACGAGCAGTACTTC. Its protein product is CASSSLTSGGRPYEQYF.

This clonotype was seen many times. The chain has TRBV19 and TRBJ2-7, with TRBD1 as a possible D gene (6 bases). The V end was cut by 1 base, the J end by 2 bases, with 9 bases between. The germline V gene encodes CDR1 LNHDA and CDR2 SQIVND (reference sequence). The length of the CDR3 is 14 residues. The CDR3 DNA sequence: TGTGCCAGTAGTATAGCGGGACAAACCTACGAGCAGTACTTC. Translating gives CASSIAGQTYEQYF.

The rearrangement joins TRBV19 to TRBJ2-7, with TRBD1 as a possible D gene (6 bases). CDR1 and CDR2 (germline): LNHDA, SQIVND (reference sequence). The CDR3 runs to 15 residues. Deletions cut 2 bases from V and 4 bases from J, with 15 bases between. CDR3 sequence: CASSITRGQTYEQYF. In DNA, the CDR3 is TGTGCCAGTAGTATAACCCGCGGACAGACATACGAGCAGTACTTC.

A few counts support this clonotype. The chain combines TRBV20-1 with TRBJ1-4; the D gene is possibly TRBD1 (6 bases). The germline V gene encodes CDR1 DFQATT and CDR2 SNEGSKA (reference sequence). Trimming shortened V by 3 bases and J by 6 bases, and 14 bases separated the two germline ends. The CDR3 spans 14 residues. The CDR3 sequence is CSARPGHGDEKLFF. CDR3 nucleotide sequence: TGCAGTGCTAGGCCGGGACACGGGGATGAAAAACTGTTTTTT.

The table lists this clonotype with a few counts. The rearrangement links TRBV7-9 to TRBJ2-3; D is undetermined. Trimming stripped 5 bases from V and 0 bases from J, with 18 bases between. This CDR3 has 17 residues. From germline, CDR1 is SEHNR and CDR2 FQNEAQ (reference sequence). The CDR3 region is CASSRNRGLPSTDTQYF. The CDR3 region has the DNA TGTGCCAGCAGCCGGAACCGCGGCTTGCCAAGCACAGATACGCAGTATTTT.

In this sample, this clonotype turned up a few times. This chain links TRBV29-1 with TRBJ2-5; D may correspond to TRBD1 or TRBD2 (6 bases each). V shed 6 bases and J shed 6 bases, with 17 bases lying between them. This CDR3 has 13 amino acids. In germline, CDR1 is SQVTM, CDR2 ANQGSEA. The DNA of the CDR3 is TGCAGCGTGCTTATAGTGGGGGGCAAGACCCAGTACTTC. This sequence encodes CSVLIVGGKTQYF.

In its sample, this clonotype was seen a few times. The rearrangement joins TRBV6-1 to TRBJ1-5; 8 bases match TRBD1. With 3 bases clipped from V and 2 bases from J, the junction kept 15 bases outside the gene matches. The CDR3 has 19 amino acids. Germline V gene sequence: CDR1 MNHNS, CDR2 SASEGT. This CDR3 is CASSEYRGGVSMGNQPQHF. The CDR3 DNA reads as TGTGCCAGCAGTGAGTACAGGGGGGGTGTATCTATGGGCAATCAGCCCCAGCATTTT.

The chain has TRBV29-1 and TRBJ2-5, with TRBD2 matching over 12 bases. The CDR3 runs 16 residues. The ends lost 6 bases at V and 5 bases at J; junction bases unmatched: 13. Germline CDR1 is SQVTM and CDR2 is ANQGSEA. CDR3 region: CSVAEKTSGSRETQYF. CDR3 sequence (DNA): TGCAGCGTGGCGGAAAAGACTAGCGGGAGTAGGGAGACCCAGTACTTC.

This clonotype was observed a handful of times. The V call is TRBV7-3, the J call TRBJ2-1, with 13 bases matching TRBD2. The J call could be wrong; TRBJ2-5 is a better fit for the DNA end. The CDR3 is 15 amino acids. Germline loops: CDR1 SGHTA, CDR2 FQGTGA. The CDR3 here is CASSSSTSGRETQYF. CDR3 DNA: TGTGCCAGCAGCTCATCGACTAGCGGGAGGGAGACCCAGTACTTC.

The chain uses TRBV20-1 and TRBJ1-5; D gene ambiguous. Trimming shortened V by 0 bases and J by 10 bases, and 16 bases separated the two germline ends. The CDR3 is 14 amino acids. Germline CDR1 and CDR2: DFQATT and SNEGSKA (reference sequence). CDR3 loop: CSARDQAAGVPQHF. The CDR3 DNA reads TGCAGTGCTAGAGATCAGGCTGCGGGCGTTCCCCAGCATTTT.

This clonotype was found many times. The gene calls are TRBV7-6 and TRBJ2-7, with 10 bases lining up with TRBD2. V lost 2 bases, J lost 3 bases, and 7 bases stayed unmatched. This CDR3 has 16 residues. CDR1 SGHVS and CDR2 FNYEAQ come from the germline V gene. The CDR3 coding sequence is TGTGCCAGCAGCTTACACCTAGCGGGAGAGAACTACGAGCAGTACTTC. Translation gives CASSLHLAGENYEQYF.

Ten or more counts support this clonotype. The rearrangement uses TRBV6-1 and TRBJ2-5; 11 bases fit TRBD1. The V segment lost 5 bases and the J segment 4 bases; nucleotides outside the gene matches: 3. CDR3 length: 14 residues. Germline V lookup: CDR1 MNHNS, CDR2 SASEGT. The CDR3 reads CASSRDRGTETQYF. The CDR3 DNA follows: TGTGCCAGCAGTCGGGACAGGGGGACAGAGACCCAGTACTTC.

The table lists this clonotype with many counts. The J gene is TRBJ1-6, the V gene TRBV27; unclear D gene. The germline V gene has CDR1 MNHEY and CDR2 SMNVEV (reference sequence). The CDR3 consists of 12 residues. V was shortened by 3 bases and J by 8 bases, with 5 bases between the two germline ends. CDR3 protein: CASSFGHSPLHF. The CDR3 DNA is TGTGCCAGCAGTTTCGGGCATTCACCCCTCCACTTT.

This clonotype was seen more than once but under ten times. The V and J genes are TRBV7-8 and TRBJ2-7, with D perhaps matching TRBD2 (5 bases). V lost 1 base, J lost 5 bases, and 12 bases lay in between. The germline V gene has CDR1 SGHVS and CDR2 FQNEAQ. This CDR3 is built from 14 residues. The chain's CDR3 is CASSLGPLAHEQYF. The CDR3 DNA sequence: TGTGCCAGCAGCTTAGGCCCCCTAGCCCACGAGCAGTACTTC.

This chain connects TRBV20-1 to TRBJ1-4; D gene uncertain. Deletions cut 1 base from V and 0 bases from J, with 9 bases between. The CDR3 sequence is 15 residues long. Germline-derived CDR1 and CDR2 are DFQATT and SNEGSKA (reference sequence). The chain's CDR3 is CSARVGGSTNEKLFF. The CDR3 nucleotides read TGCAGTGCTAGAGTCGGCGGTTCAACTAATGAAAAACTGTTTTTT.

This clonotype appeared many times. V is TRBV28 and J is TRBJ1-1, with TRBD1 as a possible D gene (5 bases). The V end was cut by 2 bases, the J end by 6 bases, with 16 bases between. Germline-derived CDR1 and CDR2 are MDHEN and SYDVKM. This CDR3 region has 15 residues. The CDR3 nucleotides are TGTGCCAGCAGTTTACCCGGGACGGTCGTACCTGAAGCTTTCTTT. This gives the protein CASSLPGTVVPEAFF.

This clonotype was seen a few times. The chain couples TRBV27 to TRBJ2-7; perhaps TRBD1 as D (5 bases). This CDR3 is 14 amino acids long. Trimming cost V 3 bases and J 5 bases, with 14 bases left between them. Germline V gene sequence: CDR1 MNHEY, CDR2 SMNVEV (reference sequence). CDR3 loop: CASSFIGRVDEQYF. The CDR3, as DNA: TGTGCCAGCAGTTTTATCGGCAGGGTTGACGAGCAGTACTTC.

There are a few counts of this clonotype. The CDR3 sequence is CASSLAGRGQFLRYEQYF. The CDR3 DNA reads TGTGCCAGCAGCTTAGCGGGCAGGGGGCAATTTTTACGGTACGAGCAGTACTTC. The V call is TRBV7-9, the J call TRBJ2-7, with TRBD1 matching 8 bases. The J segment lost 4 bases and the V segment lost 0 bases, leaving 14 bases of the junction unmatched. The germline V gene encodes CDR1 SEHNR and CDR2 FQNEAQ (reference sequence). This CDR3 is built from 18 residues.

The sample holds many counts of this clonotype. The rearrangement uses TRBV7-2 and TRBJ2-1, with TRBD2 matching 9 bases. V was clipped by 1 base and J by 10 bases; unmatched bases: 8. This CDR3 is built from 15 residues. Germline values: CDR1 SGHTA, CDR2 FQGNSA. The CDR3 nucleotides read TGTGCCAGCAGCTTAGGATGGGCTAGCGGGGTCGAGCAGTTCTTC. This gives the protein CASSLGWASGVEQFF.

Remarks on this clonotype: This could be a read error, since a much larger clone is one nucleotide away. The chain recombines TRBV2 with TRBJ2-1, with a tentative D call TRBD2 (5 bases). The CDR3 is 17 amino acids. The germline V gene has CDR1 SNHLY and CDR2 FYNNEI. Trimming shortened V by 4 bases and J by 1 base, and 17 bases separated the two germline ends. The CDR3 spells CASSGHSARRSYNEQFF. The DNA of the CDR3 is TGTGCCAGCAGTGGACATAGCGCGAGACGATCCTACAATGAGCAGTTCTTC.

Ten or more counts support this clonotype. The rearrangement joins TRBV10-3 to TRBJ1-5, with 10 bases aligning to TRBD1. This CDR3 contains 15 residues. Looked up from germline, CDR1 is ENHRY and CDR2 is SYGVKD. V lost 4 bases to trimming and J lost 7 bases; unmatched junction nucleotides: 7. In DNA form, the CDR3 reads TGTGCCATCAGTGGGGGGACAGGGGCCGGGCAGCCCCAGCATTTT. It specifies CAISGGTGAGQPQHF.

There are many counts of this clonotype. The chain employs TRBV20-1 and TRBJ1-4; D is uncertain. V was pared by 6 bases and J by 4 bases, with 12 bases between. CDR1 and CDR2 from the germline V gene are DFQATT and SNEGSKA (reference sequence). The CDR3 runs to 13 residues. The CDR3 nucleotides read TGCAGTGCCCAACCTCTTTATAATGAAAAACTGTTTTTT. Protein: CSAQPLYNEKLFF.

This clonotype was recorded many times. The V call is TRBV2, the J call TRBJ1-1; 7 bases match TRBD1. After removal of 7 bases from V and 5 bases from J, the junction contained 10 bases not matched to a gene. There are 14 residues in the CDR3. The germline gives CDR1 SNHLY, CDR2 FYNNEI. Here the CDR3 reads CASIIGGARTEAFF. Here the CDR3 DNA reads TGTGCCAGCATAATAGGGGGCGCAAGGACTGAAGCTTTCTTT.

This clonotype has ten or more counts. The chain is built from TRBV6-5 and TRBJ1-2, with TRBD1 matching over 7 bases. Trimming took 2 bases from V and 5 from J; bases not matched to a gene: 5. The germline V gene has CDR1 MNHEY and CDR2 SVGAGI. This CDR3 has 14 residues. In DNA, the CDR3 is TGTGCCAGCAGTTACAGGGGGCGCGGTTATGGCTACACCTTC. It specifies CASSYRGRGYGYTF.

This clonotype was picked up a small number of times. CDR3 nucleotides: TGTGCCTGGAGTCGCATATGGGGGCAAGAGACCCAGTACTTC. Residues: CAWSRIWGQETQYF. This chain links TRBV30 with TRBJ2-5; D might be TRBD1 or TRBD2, each matching 5 bases. From germline, CDR1 is GTSNPN and CDR2 SVGIG (reference sequence). The CDR3 loop spans 14 amino acids. V lost 2 bases to trimming and J lost 2 bases, with 12 bases between them.

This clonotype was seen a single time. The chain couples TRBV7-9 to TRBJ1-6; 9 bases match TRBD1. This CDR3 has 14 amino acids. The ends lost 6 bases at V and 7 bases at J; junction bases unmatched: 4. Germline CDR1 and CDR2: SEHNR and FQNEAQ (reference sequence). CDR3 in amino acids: CASSGTGINSPLHF. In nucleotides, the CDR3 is TGTGCCAGCAGTGGGACAGGGATCAATTCACCCCTCCACTTT.

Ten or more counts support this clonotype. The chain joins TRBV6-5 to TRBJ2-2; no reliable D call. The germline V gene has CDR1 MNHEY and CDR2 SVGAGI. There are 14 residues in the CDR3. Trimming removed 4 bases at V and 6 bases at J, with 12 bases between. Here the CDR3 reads CASSSLRGSGELFF. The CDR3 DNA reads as TGTGCCAGCAGTTCCCTCAGAGGATCCGGGGAGCTGTTTTTT.